The 23 T cell receptor beta chains listed next were all sequenced from one sample in a study of neurological immune-mediated disorders. TCRdb passed the 5' RACE reads through MiXCR, listing each CDR3 protein once. Among under 100,000 distinct CDR3 sequences, less than 15% were seen once, and the ten largest hold approximately 4.5%. Described time point: longitudinal time-point 2. Sequencing used PBMCs. The origin of the receptors is a female donor with HTLV-1-associated myelopathy (HAM/TSP).

This clonotype was detected many times. The rearrangement links TRBV7-9 to TRBJ1-5; a possible D gene is TRBD1 (6 bases). The CDR3 loop spans 13 amino acids. Germline values: CDR1 SEHNR, CDR2 FQNEAQ (reference sequence). V lost 8 bases and J 7 bases, leaving 15 bases between the germline ends. CDR3 sequence (DNA): TGTGCCAGCCAAACAGGGAATGGCCAGCCCCAGCATTTT. It is translated as CASQTGNGQPQHF.

This clonotype was seen at least ten times. This chain links TRBV7-8 with TRBJ2-7; a weak D match, TRBD1 (5 bases). Germline V gives CDR1 SGHVS, CDR2 FQNEAQ. CDR3 length: 18 amino acids. V was shortened by 4 bases and J by 0 bases, with 22 bases between the two germline ends. CDR3 region: CASSYYADPRGPSYEQYF. Written as DNA, the CDR3 is TGTGCCAGCAGCTATTACGCGGACCCTAGGGGTCCCTCCTACGAGCAGTACTTC.

At least ten counts were recorded for this clonotype. J is TRBJ1-1 and V is TRBV29-1; no clear D. CDR3 length: 13 residues. CDR1 is SQVTM, CDR2 ANQGSEA, per germline. Trimming left V 4 bases short and J 0 bases short, with 9 bases between. CDR3 in DNA: TGCAGCGTTGCTGCACGGCTGAACACTGAAGCTTTCTTT. It codes for CSVAARLNTEAFF.

This clonotype has ten or more counts. The chain has TRBV12-3 or TRBV12-4 and TRBJ1-6; the D is unclear. Between the trimmed V and J ends, which lost 3 bases and 8 bases, there was a span of 11 bases. This CDR3 is built from 14 residues. The CDR3 DNA is TGTGCCAGCAGTTTTAAGGGAGGGCATTCACCCCTCCACTTT. Translating gives CASSFKGGHSPLHF.

This clonotype occurred many times. The chain uses TRBV12-3 or TRBV12-4 and TRBJ1-3, with D perhaps TRBD1 (6 bases). This CDR3 region has 15 residues. The V and J ends lost 5 bases and 0 bases respectively, with 11 bases between them. CDR3 region: CASSKDSYSGNTIYF. The CDR3 DNA reads as TGTGCCAGCAGTAAGGACAGTTACTCTGGAAACACCATATATTTT.

Ten or more counts support this clonotype. The chain couples TRBV12-3 or TRBV12-4 to TRBJ2-7; D remains unclear. V was cut by 1 base and J by 5 bases, with 6 bases left in between. The CDR3 sequence is 12 residues long. The CDR3 DNA reads as TGTGCCAGCAGTTTAGAGGTCCACGAGCAGTACTTC. It translates to CASSLEVHEQYF.

This clonotype was observed many times. The J gene is TRBJ2-6, the V gene TRBV6-1; D might be TRBD1 or TRBD2, each matching 6 bases. CDR3 length equals 16 residues. Trimming pared 7 bases from V and 0 bases from J, leaving 13 bases between. The germline gives CDR1 MNHNS, CDR2 SASEGT. The DNA for the CDR3 is TGTGCCAGCAAGCCACGGGGGCTCTCTGGGGCCAACGTCCTGACTTTC. Protein product: CASKPRGLSGANVLTF.

This clonotype was picked up many times. The gene calls are TRBV20-1 and TRBJ2-3; D remains ambiguous. The germline V and J ends were trimmed by 0 bases and 4 bases, with 8 bases remaining between them. The CDR3 loop spans 13 amino acids. From germline, CDR1 is DFQATT and CDR2 SNEGSKA (reference sequence). In DNA, the CDR3 is TGCAGTGCTAGAGATCACCGAGCAGATACGCAGTATTTT. Amino acids: CSARDHRADTQYF.

This clonotype was counted many times. V gene TRBV4-1 combines with J gene TRBJ2-2; 9 positions match TRBD2. The CDR3 consists of 15 residues. The trim removed 7 bases at V and 6 bases at J, leaving 9 bases unmatched. CDR1 and CDR2 (germline): MGHRA, YSYEKL. The CDR3 region has the DNA TGCGCCAGCACCCAGCGGGGGGCGAGGGCCGGGGAGCTGTTTTTT. Amino acids: CASTQRGARAGELFF.

The sample holds many counts of this clonotype. The rearrangement links TRBV9 to TRBJ2-5; D not certain. V lost 4 bases and J lost 5, with 9 bases in between. This CDR3 has 12 residues. Germline-derived CDR1 and CDR2 are SGDLS and YYNGEE. The chain's CDR3 is CASSPRTETQYF. The CDR3 region has the DNA TGTGCCAGCAGCCCGAGAACGGAGACCCAGTACTTC.

This clonotype has at least ten counts. The chain employs TRBV11-2 and TRBJ1-1; no reliable D call. Germline V gene sequence: CDR1 SGHAT, CDR2 FQNNGV. Trimming left V 0 bases short and J 5 bases short, with 7 bases between. This CDR3 is 13 amino acids long. CDR3 sequence reads: CASSLERITEAFF. The DNA of the CDR3 is TGTGCCAGCAGCTTAGAGAGGATAACTGAAGCTTTCTTT. Full variable domain (remainder filled in from reference TRBV11-2 and TRBJ1-1): EAGVAQSPRYKIIEKRQSVAFWCNPISGHATLYWYQQILGQGPKLLIQFQNNGVVDDSQLPKDRFSAERLKGVDSTLKIQPAKLEDSAVYLCASSLERITEAFFGQGTRLTVV.

This chain joins TRBV9 and TRBJ2-1; 11 positions match TRBD2. The CDR3 is 15 residues long. Unmatched junction bases numbered 6, after V lost 7 bases and J lost 3 bases. Germline V gene data show CDR1 as SGDLS and CDR2 as YYNGEE. This CDR3 reads CASRASGGNYNEQFF. The CDR3 region has the DNA TGTGCCAGCCGCGCTAGCGGGGGGAACTACAATGAGCAGTTCTTC.

This clonotype showed up just a few times. CDR3 nucleotides: TGTGCCTGGAGCCGAAGGCAAGAGACCCAGTACTTC. Protein product: CAWSRRQETQYF. J is TRBJ2-5 and V is TRBV30, with D hard to call. Between the trimmed V and J ends, which lost 3 bases and 2 bases, there was a span of 7 bases. The CDR3 sequence is 12 residues long. Germline V lookup: CDR1 GTSNPN, CDR2 SVGIG (reference sequence).

Many counts were recorded for this clonotype. The chain combines TRBV11-2 with TRBJ2-2, with D maybe TRBD2 (5 bases). Between the trimmed V and J ends, which lost 5 bases and 0 bases, there was a span of 13 bases. The CDR3 is made up of 16 amino acids. CDR1 is SGHAT, CDR2 FQNNGV, per germline. For the CDR3, the DNA is TGTGCCAGCAGCCCAAGGACTGGGACGAACACCGGGGAGCTGTTTTTT. Protein product: CASSPRTGTNTGELFF.

This clonotype appeared many times. The V call is TRBV4-2, the J call TRBJ1-4; maybe TRBD1 (5 bases). V gave up 4 bases and J gave up 7 bases, with 25 bases separating them. Germline V gene data show CDR1 as LGHNA and CDR2 as YNFKEQ. The CDR3 length is 18 residues. DNA of the CDR3: TGTGCCAGCAGCCCCCTGCCACCGGGAGCCCGAAGGGGTGAAAAACTGTTTTTT. Protein product: CASSPLPPGARRGEKLFF.

This clonotype has a count of ten or more. The DNA for the CDR3 is TGTGCCAGCAGCTTCCTGACTAGCGGGGGGAACAATGAGCAGTTCTTC. Encoded protein: CASSFLTSGGNNEQFF. J is TRBJ2-1 and V is TRBV7-8; TRBD2 aligns across 13 bases. CDR1 and CDR2 (germline): SGHVS, FQNEAQ. Unmatched junction bases numbered 4, after V lost 3 bases and J lost 5 bases. The CDR3 spans 16 residues.

The V and J genes are TRBV12-3 or TRBV12-4 and TRBJ2-7, with no clear D. The CDR3 covers 16 residues. The V end lost 3 bases, the J end lost 0 bases, and 15 bases lay between the germline ends. CDR3 sequence: CASSFSATFFSYEQYF. CDR3 DNA: TGTGCCAGCAGTTTTAGTGCGACATTTTTCTCCTACGAGCAGTACTTC.

This clonotype was found many times. This sequence joins TRBV5-1 and TRBJ2-3; D possibly matches TRBD1 or TRBD2 (6 bases each). CDR1 is SGHRS, CDR2 YFSETQ, per germline. V was shortened by 3 bases and J by 8 bases, with 13 bases between the two germline ends. This CDR3 region has 13 residues. The CDR3 region has the DNA TGCGCCAGCAGCTCGAGGGGGGCAGTTACGCAGTATTTT. It specifies CASSSRGAVTQYF.

This clonotype was recorded many times. At one of its ends the junction is not consistent with the germline gene, which may arise from a read error. The J gene is TRBJ1-4, the V gene TRBV5-1; 8 nucleotides agree with TRBD1. Germline CDR1 SGHRS, CDR2 YFSETQ. The CDR3 consists of 15 residues. CDR3 residues: CASTLTGEGNEKLFF. CDR3 in DNA: TGCGCCAGCACCTTGACAGGGGAGGGAAATGAAAAACTGTTTTTT.

On this clonotype itself: This may be a read error: a much more frequent sequence differs by one nucleotide. The chain links TRBV7-3 to TRBJ2-7; 9 bases are a match to TRBD1. The CDR3 is 13 amino acids. Germline V gene data show CDR1 as SGHTA and CDR2 as FQGTGA. J lost 7 bases, V lost 5 bases, and 6 bases had no gene match. This CDR3 reads CASSLGTGREQYF. The CDR3 region has the DNA TGTGCCAGCAGCCTGGGGACAGGGAGAGAGCAGTACTTC.

This clonotype has ten or more counts. The chain uses TRBV21-1 and TRBJ1-5; the table's D call, TRBD1, has no DNA check behind it. TRBV21-1 is shown as a pseudogene. The CDR3 loop spans 16 amino acids. The CDR3 nucleotides are TGTGCCAGCAGCTCCCACAGGGCTTGTAGCAATCAGCCCCAGCATTTT. It specifies CASSSHRACSNQPQHF.

This clonotype was seen repeatedly, ten times or more. CDR3 amino acids: CASSEERGEWNEQFF. In nucleotides, the CDR3 is TGTGCCAGCAGTGAGGAGCGGGGGGAGTGGAATGAGCAGTTCTTC. J is TRBJ2-1 and V is TRBV2; TRBD2 agrees at 9 bases. The J segment lost 7 bases and the V segment lost 3 bases, leaving 7 bases of the junction unmatched. This CDR3 is 15 amino acids long. The germline V gene has CDR1 SNHLY and CDR2 FYNNEI.

At least ten counts were recorded for this clonotype. This chain connects TRBV3-1 to TRBJ1-1; D gene unclear. CDR3 length equals 13 residues. Germline CDR1 is LGHDT and CDR2 is YNNKEL (reference sequence). The V and J ends lost 3 bases and 1 base respectively, with 6 bases between them. The CDR3 sequence: CASSHTENTEAFF. DNA of the CDR3: TGTGCCAGCAGCCACACAGAGAACACTGAAGCTTTCTTT.